One T cell receptor beta chain is described in this entry. No antigen is known for it. The sample is drawn from a study of breast tumors, draining lymph nodes, adjacent tissues. Samples came from axillary lymph nodes draining the breast cancer. Regarding the study as a whole: Tumor repertoires ranked between lymph nodes and nontumor tissue in diversity, with V and J gene preferences.

TCRdb re-analysed the multiplex PCR reads in MiXCR, keeping a single row per CDR3 protein. The table lists roughly 220,000 distinct CDR3 sequences, under 40% of them singletons. This CDR3 spans 15 amino acids. Trimming at V came to 3 bases and at J to 12 bases, leaving 14 bases not matched to a gene. CDR1 and CDR2 from the germline V gene are SGHTA and FQGNSA. This receptor was obtained from a female donor with breast cancer. Some clones in this sample may be carry-over from other donors' samples. The V gene is TRBV7-2, the J gene TRBJ1-2; the match to TRBD1 covers 9 bases. Sequencing was performed on axillary lymph node tissue. As DNA, the CDR3 is TGTGCCAGCAGCTTGGGAGGGACAGGGAGACCGGGCGACACCTTC. Its protein product is CASSLGGTGRPGDTF.